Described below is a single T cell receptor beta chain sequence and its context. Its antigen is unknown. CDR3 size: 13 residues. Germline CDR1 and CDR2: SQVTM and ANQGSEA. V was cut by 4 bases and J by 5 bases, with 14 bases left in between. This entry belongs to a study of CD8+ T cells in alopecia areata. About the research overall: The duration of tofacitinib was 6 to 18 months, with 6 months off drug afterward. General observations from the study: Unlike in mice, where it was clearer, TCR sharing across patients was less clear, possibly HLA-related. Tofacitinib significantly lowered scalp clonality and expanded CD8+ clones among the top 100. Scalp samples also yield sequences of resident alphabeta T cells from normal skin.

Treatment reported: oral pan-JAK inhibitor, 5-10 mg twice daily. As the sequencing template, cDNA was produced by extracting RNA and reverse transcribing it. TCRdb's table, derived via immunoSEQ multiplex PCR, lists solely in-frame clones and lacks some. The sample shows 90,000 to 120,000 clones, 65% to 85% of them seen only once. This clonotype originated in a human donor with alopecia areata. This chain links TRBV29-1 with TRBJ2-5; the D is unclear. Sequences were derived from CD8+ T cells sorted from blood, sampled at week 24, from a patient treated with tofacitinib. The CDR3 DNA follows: TGCAGCGTTGCCCGCCCCTTAGGGGAGACCCAGTACTTC. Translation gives CSVARPLGETQYF.